This passage covers 5 T cell receptor beta chains from one sample sequenced in a study of human T cells and chemical hapten exposure (dated by TCRdb to the early 2020s). The library was generated by RACE. The instrument given in TCRdb is NextSeq 500. The public sequencing data were trimmed at Q25 with fastp and processed into clonotypes with MiXCR by TCRdb, which kept only in-frame beta chains. Each entry is one CDR3 protein sequence, shown with its most common DNA and genes. The sample table holds about 340,000 distinct CDR3 sequences, of which 6% to 8.5% were seen once. In total, the top ten clones hold 7.5% to 9% of the sample. In light of the paper, this sample's time point label describes: patch test 1, 2 weeks after DPC sensitization. According to the study, the label for this sample's treatment or condition signals: therapeutic diphenylcyclopropenone sensitization with weekly scalp DPC. Sequenced here: whole blood, sampled in connection with sensitization to the hapten diphenylcyclopropenone (DPC). The receptor source for this set is a woman younger than 35 with alopecia areata. Some clones in this sample may be carry-over from other donors' samples.

The chain combines TRBV5-1 with TRBJ2-5; 7 bases line up with TRBD1. The V segment lost 2 bases and the J segment 4 bases; nucleotides outside the gene matches: 5. In germline, CDR1 is SGHRS, CDR2 YFSETQ. CDR3 length: 14 amino acids. DNA of the CDR3: TGCGCCAGCAGCTTACAGGGGCTGCCAGAGACCCAGTACTTC. Amino acid sequence: CASSLQGLPETQYF.

This clonotype was seen only a few times. DNA of the CDR3: TGTGCCAGCAGCCCGCGGACGGGAAGAGCTGACGAGCAGTACTTC. As protein: CASSPRTGRADEQYF. V gene TRBV5-6 combines with J gene TRBJ2-7, with D possibly being TRBD2 (5 bases). The CDR3 totals 15 residues. Trimming removed 4 bases from V and 5 bases from J, with 19 bases in between. Germline assignment: CDR1 SGHDT and CDR2 YYEEEE.

This chain links TRBV11-1 with TRBJ2-5; D is ambiguous. The CDR3 consists of 14 residues. Looked up from germline, CDR1 is SGHAT and CDR2 is FQDESV (reference sequence). Trimming removed 5 bases from V and 3 bases from J, with 13 bases in between. DNA of the CDR3: TGTGCCAGCAGCCCGAGGACGGATAAAGAGACCCAGTACTTC. Protein sequence: CASSPRTDKETQYF.

This chain joins TRBV7-2 and TRBJ2-1, with a weak D call TRBD1 (5 bases). This CDR3 is 13 amino acids long. V was cut by 1 base and J by 10 bases, with 11 bases left in between. CDR1 SGHTA and CDR2 FQGNSA come from the germline V gene. In DNA form, the CDR3 reads TGTGCCAGCAGCTTAGAGATTAGGGGCGAGCAGTTCTTC. It is translated as CASSLEIRGEQFF.

This clonotype was found a few times. This chain links TRBV27 with TRBJ2-4; TRBD2 matches 10 bases. Looked up from germline, CDR1 is MNHEY and CDR2 is SMNVEV (reference sequence). The trim removed 6 bases at V and 9 bases at J, leaving 11 bases unmatched. This CDR3 is built from 15 residues. The CDR3 DNA reads TGTGCCAGCAGACTTAGCGGGGGGACTCTCGGCATTCAGTACTTC. Its translation: CASRLSGGTLGIQYF.